The following is a TCR beta chain sequence with its context. No antigen is known for it. The CDR3 runs to 12 residues. V lost 6 bases and J 9 bases, leaving 12 bases between the germline ends. In germline, CDR1 is MNHEY, CDR2 SVGAGI. This entry comes from a study of shared clonotypes between healthy human individuals. Regarding the study as a whole: Non-shared clonotypes were found to have lower generation probabilities than the clonotypes that were shared by all four of the sorted-subset donors.

Libraries were prepared by immunoSEQ multiplex PCR; TCRdb keeps only in-frame clonotypes and omits some of them. Of a few million clones in the sample, approximately 95% were seen once. CD4+ cell separation produced CD45RA+ naive and CD45RA-negative memory subsets. The sequence was collected from a man aged 18-30 years in good health. Some clones in this sample may be carry-over from other donors' samples. This sequence joins TRBV6-5 and TRBJ2-1, with a weak D call TRBD1 (6 bases). Sample: naive CD4+ T cells from PBMCs. Specified subset: CD45RA+ positively selected. CDR3 region: CASSFRGGEQFF. The CDR3 nucleotides read TGTGCCAGCAGCTTTCGAGGGGGTGAGCAGTTCTTC.